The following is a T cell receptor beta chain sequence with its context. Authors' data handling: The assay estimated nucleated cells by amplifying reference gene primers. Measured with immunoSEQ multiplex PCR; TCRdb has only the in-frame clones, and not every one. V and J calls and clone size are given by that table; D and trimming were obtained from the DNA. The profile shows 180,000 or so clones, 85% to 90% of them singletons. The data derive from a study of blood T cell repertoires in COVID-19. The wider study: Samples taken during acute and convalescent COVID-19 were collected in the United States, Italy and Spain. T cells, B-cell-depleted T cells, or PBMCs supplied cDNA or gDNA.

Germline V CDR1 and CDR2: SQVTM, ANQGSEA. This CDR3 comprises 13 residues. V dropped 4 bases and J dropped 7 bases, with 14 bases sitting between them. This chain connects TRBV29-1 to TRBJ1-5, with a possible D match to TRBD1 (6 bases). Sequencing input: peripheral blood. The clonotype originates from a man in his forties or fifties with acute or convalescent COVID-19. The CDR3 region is CSVGWDIGQPQHF. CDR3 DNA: TGCAGCGTTGGCTGGGACATAGGGCAGCCCCAGCATTTT.